The T cell receptor beta chain described here comes from a study of cytomegalovirus exposure and HLA in healthy donors. Study conclusions and caveats: V- and J-gene trimming in TCR beta was tied to a missense DCLRE1C variant by an analysis performed later.

For this clone: What it binds is unknown.

V lost 0 bases, J lost 3 bases, and 15 bases lay in between. Germline V lookup: CDR1 LGHNA, CDR2 YSLEER. The CDR3 has 16 residues. The PCR made use of 60 Vbeta and 13 Jbeta primers. Original handling: An analysis performed later counted about 80 million unique TCR beta chains (roughly 11 million of them shared). Using immunoSEQ multiplex PCR, the repertoire was profiled, and TCRdb retains in-frame clones only, with some absent. D and trimming come from the DNA, and the V and J calls and clone size come from that table. The table shows 150,000 to 180,000 clones, with more than 75% occurring only once. The TCR was taken from a man aged 25 to 40 in good health and CMV-seropositive. Sequencing used PBMCs. The V gene is TRBV4-3, the J gene TRBJ2-7; possibly TRBD2 for D (5 bases). Written as DNA, the CDR3 is TGCGCCAGCAGCCAAGATTCTAGCAGTCCCCTCTACGAGCAGTACTTC. Its translation is CASSQDSSSPLYEQYF.